A selection of T cell receptor beta chains follows, all from one sample in a study of T-cell memory formation after mild COVID-19. A single record per CDR3 protein comes from TCRdb applying MiXCR to the 5' RACE reads. The sample lists about 320,000 distinct CDR3 sequences; over 11% were seen once. Source material: PBMCs or a T cell subset sorted from them (not recorded which). Source of these receptors: a man in his late teens or twenties who had mild COVID-19 (a few samples of this study predate the infection). Cell type and time point are not known. Both conserved end residues are trimmed from each CDR3. Fields, in order: V gene, J gene, CDR3 length, CDR3 protein.

v_gene: TRBV7-2; j_gene: TRBJ2-3; len: 15; CDR3aa: ASSLGTSGGATDTQY
v_gene: TRBV11-1; j_gene: TRBJ1-4; len: 11; CDR3aa: ASSSGTGEKLF
v_gene: TRBV6-2/TRBV6-3; j_gene: TRBJ2-1; len: 11; CDR3aa: ASRTGPFNEQF
v_gene: TRBV5-1; j_gene: TRBJ1-1; len: 11; CDR3aa: ASSYRTLTEAF
v_gene: TRBV27; j_gene: TRBJ2-7; len: 14; CDR3aa: ASSLSGTGLTYEQY
v_gene: TRBV7-3; j_gene: TRBJ1-2; len: 11; CDR3aa: ASSWRQGDGYT
v_gene: TRBV7-6; j_gene: TRBJ2-7; len: 14; CDR3aa: ASSLASSGSSYEQY
v_gene: TRBV20-1; j_gene: TRBJ2-1; len: 12; CDR3aa: SARSAGGVNEQF
v_gene: TRBV6-1; j_gene: TRBJ2-5; len: 13; CDR3aa: ASRKLAGVQETQY
v_gene: TRBV2; j_gene: TRBJ2-2; len: 15; CDR3aa: ASSEGLAGANTGELF
v_gene: TRBV6-6; j_gene: TRBJ1-3; len: 18; CDR3aa: ASSLPRTASKPTSGNTIY
v_gene: TRBV7-7; j_gene: TRBJ2-1; len: 14; CDR3aa: ASSGSVGSSYNEQF
v_gene: TRBV7-2; j_gene: TRBJ2-5; len: 12; CDR3aa: ASSLSVHKETQY
v_gene: TRBV12-5; j_gene: TRBJ2-7; len: 15; CDR3aa: ASGLVLSVTGSSEQY
v_gene: TRBV5-5; j_gene: TRBJ2-5; len: 10; CDR3aa: ASSLGGLDQY
v_gene: TRBV6-5; j_gene: TRBJ1-2; len: 12; CDR3aa: ASSYSRTGGGYT
v_gene: TRBV6-6; j_gene: TRBJ1-2; len: 15; CDR3aa: ASSSTGTGNSGYGYT
v_gene: TRBV6-2/TRBV6-3; j_gene: TRBJ2-3; len: 12; CDR3aa: ASSYSALSDTQY
v_gene: TRBV4-1; j_gene: TRBJ1-6; len: 14; CDR3aa: ASSQDSGQPNSPLH
v_gene: TRBV7-2; j_gene: TRBJ2-1; len: 14; CDR3aa: ASSVLGTISHNEQF
v_gene: TRBV5-1; j_gene: TRBJ1-2; len: 13; CDR3aa: ASSLAGRANYGYT
v_gene: TRBV4-1; j_gene: TRBJ1-4; len: 11; CDR3aa: ASSSRETRELF
v_gene: TRBV5-1; j_gene: TRBJ1-3; len: 12; CDR3aa: ASSFGGPGNTIY
v_gene: TRBV3-1; j_gene: TRBJ2-1; len: 13; CDR3aa: ASSQWDRGIDEQF
v_gene: TRBV20-1; j_gene: TRBJ2-7; len: 9; CDR3aa: SARQEYEQY
v_gene: TRBV6-5; j_gene: TRBJ1-1; len: 12; CDR3aa: ASRPGFRGTEAF
v_gene: TRBV7-2; j_gene: TRBJ2-1; len: 17; CDR3aa: ASSWTSGGLTTSLTEQF
v_gene: TRBV5-1; j_gene: TRBJ1-3; len: 13; CDR3aa: ASSPDGDSGNTIY
v_gene: TRBV11-2; j_gene: TRBJ2-5; len: 13; CDR3aa: ASSSELAAPRTQY
v_gene: TRBV12-3/TRBV12-4; j_gene: TRBJ1-5; len: 13; CDR3aa: ASSLALGGNQPQH
v_gene: TRBV7-6; j_gene: TRBJ2-3; len: 17; CDR3aa: ASSAWTGTSGGYTDTQY
v_gene: TRBV10-3; j_gene: TRBJ2-7; len: 10; CDR3aa: AAKDTYYEQY
v_gene: TRBV27; j_gene: TRBJ2-5; len: 12; CDR3aa: ASSFGGGRETQY
v_gene: TRBV7-3; j_gene: TRBJ2-3; len: 13; CDR3aa: ASSYQGLAGGTQY
v_gene: TRBV12-3/TRBV12-4; j_gene: TRBJ1-2; len: 12; CDR3aa: ASSLRVWTDGYT
v_gene: TRBV5-1; j_gene: TRBJ2-7; len: 10; CDR3aa: ASSLVSGEQY
v_gene: TRBV7-2; j_gene: TRBJ1-5; len: 13; CDR3aa: ASSLAYGESQPQH
v_gene: TRBV9; j_gene: TRBJ1-1; len: 12; CDR3aa: ASSALQGNTEAF
v_gene: TRBV6-5; j_gene: TRBJ1-2; len: 10; CDR3aa: ASSGRKAGYT
v_gene: TRBV7-2; j_gene: TRBJ1-5; len: 14; CDR3aa: ASSSRAALSNQPQH
v_gene: TRBV6-5; j_gene: TRBJ1-1; len: 13; CDR3aa: ASSYYRGGRTEAF
v_gene: TRBV14; j_gene: TRBJ1-2; len: 11; CDR3aa: ASSQDISYGYT
v_gene: TRBV6-5; j_gene: TRBJ1-4; len: 12; CDR3aa: ASSYGQSNEKLF
v_gene: TRBV28; j_gene: TRBJ2-7; len: 11; CDR3aa: ASVTGDFSEQY
v_gene: TRBV20-1; j_gene: TRBJ1-4; len: 13; CDR3aa: SASPGGRTNEKLF
v_gene: TRBV30; j_gene: TRBJ1-3; len: 11; CDR3aa: AWDTSSGNTIY
v_gene: TRBV4-1; j_gene: TRBJ2-3; len: 14; CDR3aa: ASSQVAPSSTDTQY
v_gene: TRBV5-1; j_gene: TRBJ2-1; len: 11; CDR3aa: ASSFGPGDEQF
v_gene: TRBV6-2/TRBV6-3; j_gene: TRBJ1-1; len: 9; CDR3aa: ASSYSGTAF
v_gene: TRBV12-3/TRBV12-4; j_gene: TRBJ2-2; len: 13; CDR3aa: ASRQGSWVTGELF
v_gene: TRBV7-2; j_gene: TRBJ2-1; len: 12; CDR3aa: ASSWRTSSNEQF
v_gene: TRBV3-1; j_gene: TRBJ1-2; len: 12; CDR3aa: ASSLDRGMSGYT
v_gene: TRBV6-1; j_gene: TRBJ2-1; len: 12; CDR3aa: ASTRTTGVSEQF
v_gene: TRBV12-3/TRBV12-4; j_gene: TRBJ2-3; len: 13; CDR3aa: ASTLRGLVTDTQY
v_gene: TRBV6-2/TRBV6-3; j_gene: TRBJ2-2; len: 12; CDR3aa: ASKGGQNTGELF